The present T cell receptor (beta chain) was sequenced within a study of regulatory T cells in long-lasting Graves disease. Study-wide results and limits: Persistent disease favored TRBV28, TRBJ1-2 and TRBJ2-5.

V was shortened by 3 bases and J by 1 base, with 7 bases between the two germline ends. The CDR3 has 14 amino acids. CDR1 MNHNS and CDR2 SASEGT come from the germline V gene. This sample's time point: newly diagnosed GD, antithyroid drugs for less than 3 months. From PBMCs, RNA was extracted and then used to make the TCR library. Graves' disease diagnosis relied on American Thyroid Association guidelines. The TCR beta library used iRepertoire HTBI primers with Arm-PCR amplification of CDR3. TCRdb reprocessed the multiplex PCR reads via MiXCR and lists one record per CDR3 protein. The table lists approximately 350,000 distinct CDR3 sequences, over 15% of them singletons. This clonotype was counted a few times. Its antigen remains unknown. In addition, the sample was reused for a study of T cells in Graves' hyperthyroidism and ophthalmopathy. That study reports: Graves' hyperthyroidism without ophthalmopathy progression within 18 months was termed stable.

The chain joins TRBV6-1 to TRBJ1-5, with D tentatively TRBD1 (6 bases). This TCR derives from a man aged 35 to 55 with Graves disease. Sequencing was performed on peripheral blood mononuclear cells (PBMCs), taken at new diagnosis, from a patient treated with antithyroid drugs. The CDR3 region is CASSEGQSNQPQHF. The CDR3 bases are TGTGCCAGCAGTGAGGGACAAAGCAATCAGCCCCAGCATTTT.